This is a list of T cell receptor beta chains from one sample in a study of cytomegalovirus exposure and HLA in healthy donors. Sequencing was performed with immunoSEQ multiplex PCR; in TCRdb, only in-frame clones are kept and a portion is missing. The sample consists of 140,000 to 150,000 clones, approximately 80% of them appearing once. The source material was PBMCs. The origin of the receptors is a male donor in good health and CMV-seronegative. Both conserved end residues are part of each CDR3. The D gene is left open where the match is weak. Expanded clones get a size class; other rows say once, few or many, or leave the size out.

clone_size	v_call	d_call	j_call	cdr3_aa	cdr3_nt
.	TRBV2	TRBD1	TRBJ2-7	CASIRQGTLYEQYF	TGTGCCAGCATCCGACAGGGGACCCTCTACGAGCAGTACTTC
.	TRBV9	TRBD1	TRBJ2-5	CASSVGNRGRETQYF	TGTGCCAGCAGCGTAGGAAACAGGGGTAGGGAGACCCAGTACTTC
.	TRBV6-5	.	TRBJ1-1	CASSFDTEAFF	TGTGCCAGCAGTTTTGACACTGAAGCTTTTTTT
.	TRBV6-4	TRBD1	TRBJ2-3	CASSGGQVTDTQYF	TGTGCCAGCAGTGGGGGACAGGTCACAGATACGCAGTATTTT
.	TRBV5-6	TRBD1	TRBJ1-2	CASSGTVTNYGYTF	TGTGCCAGCAGCGGGACAGTTACCAACTATGGCTACACCTTC
.	TRBV29-1	TRBD1	TRBJ2-1	CSVPNRGRNEQFF	TGCAGCGTGCCTAACAGGGGTAGGAATGAGCAGTTCTTC
.	TRBV4-1	.	TRBJ1-5	CASSQERQANQPQHF	TGCGCCAGCAGCCAAGAACGTCAGGCCAATCAGCCCCAGCATTTT
.	TRBV13	TRBD1	TRBJ1-5	CASSLGTGAATQHF	TGTGCCAGCAGCTTAGGGACAGGGGCTGCGACCCAGCATTTT
.	TRBV7-9	.	TRBJ2-5	CAGGQEGETQYF	TGTGCCGGAGGACAGGAGGGGGAGACCCAGTACTTC
.	TRBV7-8	.	TRBJ2-1	CASSLEEESWRNEQFF	TGTGCCAGCAGCTTAGAGGAGGAGTCTTGGAGGAATGAGCAGTTCTTC
.	TRBV5-6	.	TRBJ1-4	CASSIRASNEKLFF	TGTGCCAGCAGCATCAGGGCTTCTAATGAAAAACTGTTTTTT
few	TRBV28	.	TRBJ1-5	CASSLTDVGNQPQHF	TGTGCCAGCAGTTTGACAGACGTGGGCAATCAGCCCCAGCATTTT
.	TRBV6-6	.	TRBJ2-1	CASSPRGGAANNEQFF	TGTGCCAGCAGCCCCCGTGGGGGGGCGGCTAACAATGAGCAGTTCTTC
.	TRBV14	.	TRBJ1-2	CASSQEPRGYGYTF	TGTGCCAGCAGCCAAGAGCCCAGGGGCTATGGCTACACCTTC
.	TRBV6-5	.	TRBJ2-7	CASSYRTLSSEQYF	TGTGCCAGCAGTTACCGGACATTGTCTAGCGAGCAGTACTTC
.	TRBV25-1	.	TRBJ1-5	CASSDGQPSNQPQHF	TGTGCCAGCAGTGACGGACAGCCTAGCAATCAGCCCCAGCATTTT
.	TRBV7-9	.	TRBJ2-4	CASSYQQGTKNIQYF	TGTGCCAGCAGCTATCAACAGGGCACCAAAAACATTCAGTACTTC
few	TRBV7-8	.	TRBJ1-2	CASSLEEAGTNYGYTF	TGTGCCAGCAGCTTAGAAGAAGCAGGGACAAACTATGGCTACACCTTC
.	TRBV11-2	TRBD1	TRBJ2-3	CASSLDRGRADTQYF	TGTGCCAGCAGCTTGGACAGGGGACGAGCAGATACGCAGTATTTT
.	TRBV1	.	TRBJ2-1	CTSSRPRGHEQFF	TGCACCAGCAGCCGCCCGAGGGGGCATGAGCAGTTCTTC
few	TRBV29-1	.	TRBJ2-5	CSVWGHEGETQYF	TGCAGCGTCTGGGGTCACGAGGGAGAGACCCAGTACTTC
.	TRBV27	.	TRBJ1-2	CASSPQGNYGYTF	TGTGCCAGCAGTCCCCAGGGGAACTATGGCTACACCTTC
.	TRBV7-9	TRBD1	TRBJ1-5	CSSSLGSTGRGQPQHF	TGTTCCAGCAGCTTAGGGTCGACAGGGCGAGGCCAGCCCCAGCATTTT
.	TRBV6-5	.	TRBJ2-6	CASSSTRGTGANVLTF	TGTGCCAGCAGTTCAACCCGGGGGACCGGGGCCAACGTCCTGACTTTC
.	TRBV2	TRBD1	TRBJ1-1	CASSVQGGYTEAFF	TGTGCCAGCAGTGTGCAGGGGGGTTACACTGAAGCTTTCTTT
once	TRBV5-5	.	TRBJ2-1	CASSQIPGAGNEQFF	TGTGCCAGCAGCCAGATTCCAGGGGCAGGGAATGAGCAGTTCTTC
.	TRBV10-3	.	TRBJ2-4	CAISAVSDKNSQYF	TGTGCCATCAGTGCTGTGTCCGACAAAAACAGTCAGTACTTC
.	TRBV5-1	.	TRBJ1-1	CASSRGYMNTEAFF	TGCGCCAGCAGCCGAGGTTATATGAACACTGAAGCTTTCTTT
.	TRBV16	TRBD1	TRBJ1-6	CASSQKTGYNSPLHF	TGTGCCAGCAGCCAAAAGACAGGGTATAATTCACCCCTCCACTTT
.	TRBV7-9	.	TRBJ1-2	CASSPSDRGGYGYTF	TGTGCCAGCAGCCCGTCTGATCGAGGGGGCTATGGCTACACCTTC
.	TRBV7-2	TRBD1	TRBJ1-5	CASSFSPDRGNQPQHF	TGTGCCAGCAGCTTTAGTCCGGACAGGGGAAATCAGCCCCAGCATTTT
.	TRBV5-1	TRBD1	TRBJ2-7	CASERSGTGNRDEQYF	TGCGCCAGCGAAAGATCGGGGACAGGGAATAGGGACGAGCAGTACTTC
.	TRBV10-2	.	TRBJ1-3	CARGGGGGSGNTIYF	TGCGCCAGGGGGGGTGGTGGGGGCTCTGGAAACACCATATATTTT
.	TRBV19	TRBD2	TRBJ2-5	CASSSGRGQETQYF	TGTGCCAGTAGTAGCGGGAGGGGGCAAGAGACCCAGTACTTC
.	TRBV4-2	.	TRBJ2-3	CASSQDNTDTQYF	TGTGCCAGCAGCCAAGATAACACAGATACGCAGTATTTT
.	TRBV2	.	TRBJ1-4	CASSETVEAAGEKLFF	TGTGCCAGCAGTGAGACCGTCGAGGCGGCGGGTGAAAAACTGTTTTTT
few	TRBV30	.	TRBJ1-2	CAWMGVRGSGYTF	TGTGCCTGGATGGGGGTCAGGGGATCTGGCTACACCTTC
.	TRBV7-9	.	TRBJ1-2	CASSSRGSNYGYTF	TGTGCCAGCAGCTCGAGAGGTTCTAACTATGGCTACACCTTC
.	TRBV9	TRBD1	TRBJ2-1	CASSVEVTGGTNEQFF	TGTGCCAGCAGCGTAGAAGTGACAGGGGGCACGAATGAGCAGTTCTTC
.	TRBV5-1	.	TRBJ2-5	CASSSNLAGSSPETQYF	TGCGCCAGCAGCTCGAATCTGGCGGGGTCCTCCCCGGAGACCCAGTACTTC
.	TRBV19	TRBD2	TRBJ2-7	CASSIEGLAGYEQYF	TGTGCCAGTAGTATAGAGGGACTAGCGGGATACGAGCAGTACTTC
.	TRBV2	TRBD1	TRBJ1-6	CASTSRDRPGSPLHF	TGTGCCAGCACCTCCCGGGACAGGCCAGGTTCACCCCTCCACTTT
.	TRBV29-1	.	TRBJ1-1	CSAGEGNTEAFF	TGCAGCGCCGGCGAGGGGAACACTGAAGCTTTCTTT
.	TRBV19	TRBD1	TRBJ2-7	CASSNRGQGPYYEQYF	TGTGCCAGTAGTAACCGGGGACAGGGCCCATACTACGAGCAGTACTTC
.	TRBV12-2	.	TRBJ2-1	CASRLTAAGMRTSGRDEQFF	TGTGCAAGTCGCCTAACCGCCGCAGGGATGAGGACTAGCGGGAGGGATGAGCAGTTCTTC
.	TRBV4-3	.	TRBJ2-1	CASSQEPGTYYNEQFF	TGCGCCAGCAGCCAAGAGCCCGGGACATACTACAATGAGCAGTTCTTC
.	TRBV19	.	TRBJ1-3	CASSTDIGSGNTIYF	TGTGCCAGTAGTACCGACATAGGATCTGGAAACACCATATATTTT
.	TRBV4-1	TRBD2	TRBJ2-1	CASSQGTSGRHEQFF	TGCGCCAGCAGCCAGGGGACTAGCGGGAGACACGAGCAGTTCTTC